This passage covers 14 T cell receptor beta chains from one sample sequenced in a study of blood T cell repertoires in COVID-19. Produced via immunoSEQ multiplex PCR; TCRdb's table is partial and in-frame only. The sample shows approximately 81,000 clones, roughly 78% of them seen only once. What was sequenced was peripheral blood. Source of these receptors: a human donor in a cohort sampled during active COVID-19.

This chain connects TRBV7-2 to TRBJ2-3; 10 bases match TRBD2. In germline, CDR1 is SGHTA, CDR2 FQGNSA. This CDR3 is 18 amino acids long. Trimming at V came to 5 bases and at J to 7 bases, leaving 18 bases not matched to a gene. CDR3 DNA sequence: TGTGCCAGCAGCCCTAGCTCCCAGCGGGGGGGCATGCGGTATACGCAGTATTTT. This encodes CASSPSSQRGGMRYTQYF.

The chain is built from TRBV3-1 (or the pseudogene TRBV3-2) and TRBJ1-2; 10 positions match TRBD1. Germline-derived CDR1 and CDR2 are LGHDT and YNNKEL (reference sequence). The CDR3 totals 17 residues. The V gene end was trimmed by 5 bases and the J gene end by 4 bases; junction bases not matched to a gene: 13. CDR3 sequence (DNA): TGTGCCAGCAGCAGAGCTACCGGGACAGGGGTCGGCTATGGCTACACCTTC. It yields the protein CASSRATGTGVGYGYTF.

This clone was observed a handful of times. V usage is TRBV12-5 and J usage is TRBJ1-1, with unresolved D. Trimming took 2 bases from V and 1 from J, leaving 14 bases between them. CDR1 LGHNT and CDR2 FRNRAP come from the germline V gene. The length of the CDR3 is 16 residues. CDR3 DNA sequence: TGTGCTAGTGGTTTGACCCCCCGCGGTTGGAACACTGAAGCTTTCTTT. Its protein is CASGLTPRGWNTEAFF.

This clone was seen once. V gene TRBV6-5 combines with J gene TRBJ1-1; TRBD1 is a possible D gene (5 bases). Trimming removed 0 bases from V and 1 base from J, with 9 bases in between. This CDR3 is 15 amino acids long. Germline V lookup: CDR1 MNHEY, CDR2 SVGAGI. The CDR3 nucleotides read TGTGCCAGCAGTTACTCCGTGGGGGGGAACACTGAAGCTTTCTTT. Translation: CASSYSVGGNTEAFF.

The J gene is TRBJ2-4, the V gene TRBV6-1, with 7 bases fitting TRBD2. Germline CDR1 is MNHNS and CDR2 is SASEGT. Losses at the gene ends were 1 base for V and 0 bases for J; bases not matched to a gene: 15. The CDR3 sequence is 20 residues long. The chain's CDR3 is CASSEDARAGTILAKNIQYF. Written as DNA, the CDR3 is TGTGCCAGCAGTGAAGACGCCCGGGCGGGGACTATTCTAGCCAAAAACATTCAGTACTTC.

The CDR3 region is CAISEGGVGGYTF. The CDR3 DNA is TGTGCCATCAGTGAGGGGGGGGTGGGTGGCTACACCTTC. The chain uses TRBV10-3 and TRBJ1-2; maybe TRBD1 (5 bases). Germline loops: CDR1 ENHRY, CDR2 SYGVKD. The CDR3 is 13 residues long. Trimming took 2 bases from V and 7 from J, leaving 11 bases between them.

The chain combines TRBV5-3 with TRBJ1-3; possibly TRBD1 for D (6 bases). TRBV5-3 is given ORF status, its function remaining uncertain. This CDR3 has 16 amino acids. Trimming left V 4 bases short and J 2 bases short, with 16 bases between. The chain's CDR3 is CARSDTGMAAGNTIYF. The CDR3 DNA sequence: TGTGCCAGAAGCGATACAGGGATGGCGGCTGGAAACACCATATATTTT.

The V gene is TRBV19, the J gene TRBJ1-2; TRBD1 might be the D (6 bases). The CDR3 runs 13 residues. Looked up from germline, CDR1 is LNHDA and CDR2 is SQIVND (reference sequence). Trimming pared 3 bases from V and 6 bases from J, leaving 11 bases between. Here the CDR3 reads CASSMTRGDGYTF. As DNA, the CDR3 is TGTGCCAGTAGTATGACCAGGGGCGATGGCTACACCTTC.

The V call is TRBV7-3, the J call TRBJ2-1; D is unresolved. In germline, CDR1 is SGHTA, CDR2 FQGTGA. V lost 5 bases to trimming and J lost 1 base, with 3 bases between them. The CDR3 runs 12 residues. CDR3 amino acids: CASSPSYNEQFF. The CDR3 DNA sequence: TGTGCCAGCAGCCCGTCCTACAATGAGCAGTTCTTC. Combining the CDR3 with reference TRBV7-3 and TRBJ2-1 gives the whole variable domain GAGVSQTPSNKVTEKGKYVELRCDPISGHTALYWYRQSLGQGPEFLIYFQGTGAADDSGLPNDRFFAVRPEGSVSTLKIQRTERGDSAVYLCASSPSYNEQFFGPGTRLTVL.

The CDR3 sequence is CASTTRIVNYGYTF. The CDR3 DNA reads as TGTGCCAGCACCACTAGAATCGTAAACTATGGCTACACCTTC. The gene calls are TRBV2 and TRBJ1-2, with unresolved D. Looked up from germline, CDR1 is SNHLY and CDR2 is FYNNEI. This CDR3 comprises 14 residues. V dropped 7 bases and J dropped 2 bases, with 14 bases sitting between them. The variable domain in full, with the rest retrieved from reference TRBV2 and TRBJ1-2, is EPEVTQTPSHQVTQMGQEVILRCVPISNHLYFYWYRQILGQKVEFLVSFYNNEISEKSEIFDDQFSVERPDGSNFTLKIRSTKLEDSAMYFCASTTRIVNYGYTFGSGTRLTVV.

As DNA, the CDR3 is TGTGCCAGCTCACTCCGGGACAGGGTAGCCAAAAACATTCAGTACTTC. It yields the protein CASSLRDRVAKNIQYF. This chain uses TRBV18 with TRBJ2-4; 9 bases match TRBD1. Germline CDR1 KGHSH, CDR2 LQKENI. There are 16 residues in the CDR3. With V trimmed by 4 bases and J by 0 bases, 4 bases remained unmatched.

The rearrangement links TRBV5-1 to TRBJ1-2; D may be TRBD1 (6 bases). The CDR3 covers 14 residues. Trimming took 0 bases from V and 1 from J, leaving 7 bases between them. Germline loops: CDR1 SGHRS, CDR2 YFSETQ. As DNA, the CDR3 is TGCGCCAGCAGCTTGGACAGGGTTAACTATGGCTACACCTTC. Its protein is CASSLDRVNYGYTF.

This clone was recorded once. The chain recombines TRBV9 with TRBJ1-3; possible D gene TRBD1, 5 bases. Germline CDR1 reads SGDLS; CDR2 reads YYNGEE. The CDR3 covers 16 residues. V shed 0 bases and J shed 3 bases, with 13 bases lying between them. The CDR3: CASSVGAGQDGNTIYF. The CDR3 bases are TGTGCCAGCAGCGTAGGCGCAGGGCAGGATGGAAACACCATATATTTT. The whole variable domain, filled in from reference TRBV9 and TRBJ1-3, reads DSGVTQTPKHLITATGQRVTLRCSPRSGDLSVYWYQQSLDQGLQFLIQYYNGEERAKGNILERFSAQQFPDLHSELNLSSLELGDSALYFCASSVGAGQDGNTIYFGEGSWLTVV.

This clone was seen more than once but under ten times. The J gene is TRBJ1-1, the V gene TRBV11-3; D is perhaps TRBD1 (5 bases). Between the trimmed V and J ends, which lost 5 bases and 4 bases, there was a span of 14 bases. The CDR3 extends over 14 amino acids. CDR1 is SGHNT and CDR2 is YENEEA in the germline V gene. The CDR3 DNA reads TGTGCCAGCAGCCCGTCCCAGGGTTCCACTGAAGCTTTCTTT. Translation: CASSPSQGSTEAFF.